These 22 T cell receptor beta chains were sequenced from one sample in a study of blood T cell repertoires in COVID-19. Assay: immunoSEQ multiplex PCR; the TCRdb copy retains only in-frame clones and omits some. The sample yields over 150,000 clones, more than 75% seen once. Sequencing input: PBMCs or T cells enriched from blood (not recorded which). The receptors were gathered from a woman aged 45-60 years who had recovered from COVID-19.

This chain links TRBV7-9 with TRBJ2-6; D is undetermined. The CDR3 runs to 18 residues. Trimming left V 1 base short and J 0 bases short, with 13 bases between. Germline V gene sequence: CDR1 SEHNR, CDR2 FQNEAQ (reference sequence). As DNA, the CDR3 is TGTGCCAGCAGCTTAGTAGTAGTACCCCGCTCTGGGGCCAACGTCCTGACTTTC. Translation gives CASSLVVVPRSGANVLTF.

The chain uses TRBV6-4 and TRBJ2-1; 10 bases are a match to TRBD2. This CDR3 contains 16 residues. V dropped 4 bases and J dropped 3; count of bases not matched to a gene: 6. CDR1 and CDR2 (germline): MRHNA, SNTAGT. CDR3 in amino acids: CASSARPSGSYNEQFF. As DNA, the CDR3 is TGTGCCAGCAGTGCCCGACCTAGCGGGAGCTACAATGAGCAGTTCTTC.

The V gene is TRBV28, the J gene TRBJ1-5; D gene unclear. The CDR3 runs 16 residues. Germline loops: CDR1 MDHEN, CDR2 SYDVKM. Trimming took off 6 bases at V and 1 base at J, with 16 bases between the two ends. The CDR3 nucleotides read TGTGCCAGCAGCAACTCAGCCGGGTACAGCAATCAGCCCCAGCATTTT. This gives the protein CASSNSAGYSNQPQHF.

The V call is TRBV19, the J call TRBJ2-5; maybe TRBD2 (6 bases). In germline, CDR1 is LNHDA, CDR2 SQIVND (reference sequence). The V end lost 3 bases, the J end lost 8 bases, and 10 bases lay between the germline ends. The CDR3 runs 12 residues. The CDR3 region has the DNA TGTGCCAGTAGTATGGGACTGGAAACCCAGTACTTC. It encodes CASSMGLETQYF.

The genes are TRBV2 and TRBJ1-2; 7 bases are shared with TRBD1. The V gene end was trimmed by 10 bases and the J gene end by 2 bases; junction bases not matched to a gene: 13. CDR3 length equals 15 residues. CDR1 and CDR2 from the germline V gene are SNHLY and FYNNEI. The CDR3 DNA is TGTGCCACCTCCACCCCCCTGACAGGGAACTATGGCTACACCTTC. Translating it yields CATSTPLTGNYGYTF.

The chain employs TRBV7-9 and TRBJ2-1; tentatively, D is TRBD2 (6 bases). V was shortened by 11 bases and J by 7 bases, with 12 bases between the two germline ends. Germline CDR1 reads SEHNR; CDR2 reads FQNEAQ (reference sequence). CDR3 size: 11 residues. The CDR3 DNA follows: TGTGCCGTCGTGGAGGGGAATGAGCAGTTCTTC. Translated, it gives CAVVEGNEQFF.

CDR3 DNA sequence: TGTGCCAGCAGTTACGCGGAGACCCAGTACTTC. This translates into CASSYAETQYF. The V gene is TRBV6-5, the J gene TRBJ2-5; D not resolved. V lost 2 bases and J lost 5, with 3 bases in between. The CDR3 extends over 11 amino acids. Germline CDR1 MNHEY, CDR2 SVGAGI.

The chain uses TRBV19 and TRBJ2-3; maybe TRBD2 (6 bases). There are 15 residues in the CDR3. CDR1 and CDR2 from the germline V gene are LNHDA and SQIVND (reference sequence). V was pared by 10 bases and J by 4 bases, with 21 bases between. CDR3 coding DNA: TGTGCCATTGGGAATGCGGGGCCTAGCGCAGATACGCAGTATTTT. Translating it yields CAIGNAGPSADTQYF.

The genes are TRBV7-9 and TRBJ2-3, with D perhaps TRBD1 (6 bases). CDR1 is SEHNR and CDR2 is FQNEAQ in the germline V gene (reference sequence). This CDR3 contains 14 residues. V was cut by 6 bases and J by 0 bases, with 10 bases left in between. The CDR3 is CASRGTLSTDTQYF. The CDR3 nucleotides read TGTGCCAGCAGGGGGACACTGAGCACAGATACGCAGTATTTT.

The CDR3 spells CASRVQGGNQPQHF. In DNA form, the CDR3 reads TGTGCCAGCAGGGTCCAGGGGGGCAATCAGCCCCAGCATTTT. The chain employs TRBV2 and TRBJ1-5; 7 bases agree with TRBD1. J gave up 2 bases and V 6 bases, and 4 bases lay outside the gene matches. Germline CDR1 SNHLY, CDR2 FYNNEI. This CDR3 is built from 14 residues.

The CDR3 region has the DNA TGTGCCAGCAGCCAAGAAGTCAGGGGAGTCAATTCACCCCTCCACTTT. Residues: CASSQEVRGVNSPLHF. The chain combines TRBV4-2 with TRBJ1-6, with a possible D match to TRBD1 (6 bases). The CDR3 extends over 16 amino acids. Germline V CDR1 and CDR2: LGHNA, YNFKEQ. V shed 0 bases and J shed 7 bases, with 13 bases lying between them.

Written as DNA, the CDR3 is TGTGCCAGCAGTCGAGCCGGGGGCACTGAAGCTTTCTTT. Residues: CASSRAGGTEAFF. The chain combines TRBV12-3 or TRBV12-4 with TRBJ1-1; D might be TRBD1 (5 bases). The length of the CDR3 is 13 residues. The ends were cut back, 5 bases at V and 4 bases at J, with 11 bases in the middle.

This clone was found many times. The J gene is TRBJ1-2, the V gene TRBV7-9; 7 bases are shared with TRBD1. Germline V lookup: CDR1 SEHNR, CDR2 FQNEAQ (reference sequence). J was trimmed by 3 bases and V by 2 bases; bases with no gene match: 6. CDR3 length: 15 amino acids. The CDR3 nucleotides are TGTGCCAGCAGCTTACTCGGCCAGGGGGACTATGGCTACACCTTC. This encodes CASSLLGQGDYGYTF. Combining the CDR3 with reference TRBV7-9 and TRBJ1-2 gives the whole variable domain DTGVSQNPRHKITKRGQNVTFRCDPISEHNRLYWYRQTLGQGPEFLTYFQNEAQLEKSRLLSDRFSAERPKGSFSTLEIQRTEQGDSAMYLCASSLLGQGDYGYTFGSGTRLTVV.

This clone was found once. The genes are TRBV10-3 and TRBJ1-1; D gene ambiguous. Germline V gene sequence: CDR1 ENHRY, CDR2 SYGVKD. CDR3 length: 13 amino acids. The ends were cut back, 2 bases at V and 2 bases at J, with 6 bases in the middle. The CDR3 here is CAISETENTEAFF. The CDR3 bases are TGTGCCATCAGTGAGACTGAAAACACTGAAGCTTTCTTT.

The DNA of the CDR3 is TGTGCCTGGTCTCTAGGGGCTAATGAAAAACTGTTTTTT. Protein: CAWSLGANEKLFF. This rearrangement joins TRBV30 to TRBJ1-4; TRBD1 might be the D (5 bases). The germline V gene encodes CDR1 GTSNPN and CDR2 SVGIG (reference sequence). Trimming removed 5 bases from V and 3 bases from J, with 10 bases in between. The CDR3 length is 13 residues.

The CDR3: CASSATGVTYEQYF. In DNA, the CDR3 is TGTGCCAGTAGTGCGACAGGGGTAACCTACGAGCAGTACTTC. The chain is built from TRBV19 and TRBJ2-7, with TRBD1 matching 8 bases. Germline loops: CDR1 LNHDA, CDR2 SQIVND (reference sequence). V lost 5 bases and J lost 2; bases outside the gene matches: 5. The CDR3 is made up of 14 amino acids.

This chain uses TRBV19 with TRBJ1-3, with 9 nucleotides matching TRBD1. This CDR3 is 15 amino acids long. Unmatched junction bases numbered 5, after V lost 6 bases and J lost 2 bases. Germline V lookup: CDR1 LNHDA, CDR2 SQIVND (reference sequence). Written as DNA, the CDR3 is TGTGCCAGTAGCACCGACAGGGGGACTGGAAACACCATATATTTT. It yields the protein CASSTDRGTGNTIYF.

The rearrangement uses TRBV7-9 and TRBJ2-7; 7 bases map to TRBD1. In germline, CDR1 is SEHNR, CDR2 FQNEAQ (reference sequence). After removal of 7 bases from V and 6 bases from J, the junction contained 12 bases not matched to a gene. This CDR3 region has 14 residues. CDR3 bases: TGTGCCAGCACCAGAAACGGGCAGGGGGTCGAGCAGTACTTC. Its protein product is CASTRNGQGVEQYF.

The CDR3 here is CASSLGSGPNTGELFF. For the CDR3, the DNA is TGTGCCAGCAGCTTGGGTAGCGGACCTAACACCGGGGAGCTGTTTTTT. J is TRBJ2-2 and V is TRBV5-4, with D possibly TRBD2 on 6 matching bases. The CDR3 is 16 residues long. Per the germline V gene, CDR1 is SGHNT and CDR2 is YYREEE (reference sequence). The ends were cut back, 0 bases at V and 2 bases at J, with 11 bases in the middle.

The rearrangement joins TRBV5-4 to TRBJ2-1; TRBD2 matches at 8 bases. Germline CDR1 reads SGHNT; CDR2 reads YYREEE (reference sequence). Trimming took 3 bases from V and 9 from J; bases not matched to a gene: 11. The CDR3 is 15 residues long. Here the CDR3 DNA reads TGTGCCAGCAGCTACCCCGGGACTAGTAGGTCTGAGCAGTTCTTC. Residues: CASSYPGTSRSEQFF.

This clone was counted a few times. The chain is built from TRBV6-4 and TRBJ2-3; 7 bases are shared with TRBD1. There are 15 residues in the CDR3. The ends lost 2 bases at V and 8 bases at J; junction bases unmatched: 10. Germline values: CDR1 MRHNA, CDR2 SNTAGT. DNA of the CDR3: TGTGCCAGCAGTGACGGGCAGGGGGAAGTTGGTACGCAGTATTTT. Amino acid sequence: CASSDGQGEVGTQYF.

This CDR3 reads CASSPRQGRVGYTF. The CDR3 bases are TGCGCCAGCAGCCCTCGACAGGGTCGGGTTGGCTACACCTTC. The V gene is TRBV5-1, the J gene TRBJ1-2, with 7 bases identical to TRBD1. Losses at the gene ends were 4 bases for V and 7 bases for J; bases not matched to a gene: 10. The CDR3 runs 14 residues. Germline V gene lookup returns CDR1 SGHRS and CDR2 YFSETQ. The entire variable domain, with the rest obtained from reference TRBV5-1 and TRBJ1-2, is as follows: KAGVTQTPRYLIKTRGQQVTLSCSPISGHRSVSWYQQTPGQGLQFLFEYFSETQRNKGNFPGRFSGRQFSNSRSEMNVSTLELGDSALYLCASSPRQGRVGYTFGSGTRLTVV.